This T cell receptor beta chain emerged from a study of blood T cell repertoires in COVID-19. Study-level background: Specimens from acute and convalescent COVID-19 originated in the United States, Italy and Spain. T cells, B-cell-depleted T cells, or PBMCs supplied cDNA or gDNA.

In the original workflow: Amplified reference gene primers provided the basis for estimating nucleated cell counts. Profiling relied on immunoSEQ multiplex PCR, and the TCRdb table lists in-frame clones only, not all of them. That table supplies the V and J calls and clone size; D and trimming were determined from the DNA. The sample lists around 19,000 clones, about 91% occurring once. The CDR3 contains 14 residues. V was clipped by 3 bases and J by 7 bases, with 13 bases between them. Looked up from germline, CDR1 is LGHNA and CDR2 is YSLEER. Sequences were obtained from peripheral blood. The gene calls are TRBV4-3 and TRBJ1-5; unclear D gene. The receptor comes from a man between 65 and 85 years old with active COVID-19. The CDR3 nucleotides read TGCGCCAGCAGCCAGATGAGGGCTGGGCAGCCCCAGCATTTT. As protein: CASSQMRAGQPQHF.